This TCR beta chain was recorded in a study of OX40 agonist ivuxolimab in advanced cancers. Points from the study as a whole: Low normalized T-cell clonal expansion was also seen in some nonresponders.

This clone came up once. Antigen specificity is unknown. Produced via immunoSEQ multiplex PCR; TCRdb's table is partial and in-frame only. Of 75,000 to 90,000 clones in the sample, roughly nine tenths were seen once. Autoimmune disease history or systemic immunosuppression barred patients. The sequencing used CD4+ or CD8+ T cells sorted from blood, collected in a trial of the OX40 agonist ivuxolimab. This TCR was sampled from an adult with an advanced solid tumor such as melanoma, head and neck, liver or kidney cancer.

The DNA of the CDR3 is TGTGCCAGCAGCCATGGACGTTCTAGCACTGAAGCTTTCTTT. Translating gives CASSHGRSSTEAFF. The V gene is TRBV11-2, the J gene TRBJ1-1; D not resolved. With 5 bases removed from V and 4 bases from J, the gap between germline ends came to 14 bases. The CDR3 extends over 14 amino acids. The germline V gene encodes CDR1 SGHAT and CDR2 FQNNGV.